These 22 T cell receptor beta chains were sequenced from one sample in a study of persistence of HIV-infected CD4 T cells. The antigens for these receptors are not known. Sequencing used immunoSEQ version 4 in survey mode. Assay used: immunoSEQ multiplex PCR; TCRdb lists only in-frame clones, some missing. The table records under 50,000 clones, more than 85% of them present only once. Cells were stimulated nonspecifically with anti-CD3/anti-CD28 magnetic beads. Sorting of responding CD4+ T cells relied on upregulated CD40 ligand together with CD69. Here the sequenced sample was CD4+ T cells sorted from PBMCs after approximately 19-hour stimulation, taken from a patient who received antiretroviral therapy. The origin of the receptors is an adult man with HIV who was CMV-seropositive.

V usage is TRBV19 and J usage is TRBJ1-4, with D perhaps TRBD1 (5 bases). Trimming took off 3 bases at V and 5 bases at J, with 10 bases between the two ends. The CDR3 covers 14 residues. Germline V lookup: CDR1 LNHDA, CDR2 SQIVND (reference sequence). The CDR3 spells CASSMGVRNEKLFF. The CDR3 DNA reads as TGTGCCAGTAGTATGGGGGTCAGGAATGAAAAACTGTTTTTT. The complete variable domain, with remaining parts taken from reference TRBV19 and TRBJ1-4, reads DGGITQSPKYLFRKEGQNVTLSCEQNLNHDAMYWYRQDPGQGLRLIYYSQIVNDFQKGDIAEGYSVSREKKESFPLTVTSAQKNPTAFYLCASSMGVRNEKLFFGSGTQLSVL.

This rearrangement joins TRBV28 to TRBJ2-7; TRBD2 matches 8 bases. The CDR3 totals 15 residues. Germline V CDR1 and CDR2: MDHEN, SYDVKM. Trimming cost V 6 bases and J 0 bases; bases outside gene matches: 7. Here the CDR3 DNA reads TGTGCCAGCAGCCTCAGACTAGCGTTCTCCTACGAGCAGTACTTC. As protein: CASSLRLAFSYEQYF.

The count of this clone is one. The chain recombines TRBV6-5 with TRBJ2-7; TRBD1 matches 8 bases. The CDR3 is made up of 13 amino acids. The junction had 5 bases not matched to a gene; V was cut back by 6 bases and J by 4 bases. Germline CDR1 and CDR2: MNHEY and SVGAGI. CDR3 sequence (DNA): TGTGCCAGCAGCCTGGACAGGGAGTACGAGCAGTACTTC. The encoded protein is CASSLDREYEQYF.

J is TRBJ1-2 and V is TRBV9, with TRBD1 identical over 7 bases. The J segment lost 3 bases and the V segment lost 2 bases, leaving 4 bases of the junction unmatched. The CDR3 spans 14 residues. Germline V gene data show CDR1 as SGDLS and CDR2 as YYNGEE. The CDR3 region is CASSVGQGDYGYTF. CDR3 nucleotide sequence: TGTGCCAGCAGCGTGGGGCAGGGGGACTATGGCTACACCTTC.

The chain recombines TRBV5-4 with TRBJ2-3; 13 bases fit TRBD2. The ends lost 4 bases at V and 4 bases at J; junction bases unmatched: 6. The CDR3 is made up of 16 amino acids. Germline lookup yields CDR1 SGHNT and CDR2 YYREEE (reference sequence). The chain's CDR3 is CASSPTLAGGPDTQYF. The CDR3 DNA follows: TGTGCCAGCAGCCCTACACTAGCGGGGGGGCCAGATACGCAGTATTTT.

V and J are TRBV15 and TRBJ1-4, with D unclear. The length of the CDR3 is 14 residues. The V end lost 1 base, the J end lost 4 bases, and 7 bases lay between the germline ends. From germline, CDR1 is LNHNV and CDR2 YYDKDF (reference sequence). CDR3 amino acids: CATSRAGYNEKLFF. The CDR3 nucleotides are TGTGCCACCAGCAGAGCCGGTTATAATGAAAAACTGTTTTTT.

CDR3 DNA: TGTGCCAGCAGTGAATCGGTACTAAGCAATCAGCCCCAGCATTTT. The encoded protein is CASSESVLSNQPQHF. This chain links TRBV2 with TRBJ1-5; D not resolved. Germline V CDR1 and CDR2: SNHLY, FYNNEI. V was trimmed by 2 bases and J by 1 base, leaving 9 bases between them. The CDR3 length is 15 residues.

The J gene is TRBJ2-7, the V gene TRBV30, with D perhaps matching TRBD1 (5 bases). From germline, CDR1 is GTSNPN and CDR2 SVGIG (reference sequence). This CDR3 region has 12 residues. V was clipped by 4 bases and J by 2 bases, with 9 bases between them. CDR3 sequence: CAWKGFTYEQYF. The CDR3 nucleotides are TGTGCCTGGAAGGGGTTTACCTACGAGCAGTACTTC.

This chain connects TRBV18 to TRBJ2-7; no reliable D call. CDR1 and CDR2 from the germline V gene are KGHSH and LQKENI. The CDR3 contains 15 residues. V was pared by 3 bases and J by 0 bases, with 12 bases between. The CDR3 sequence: CASSPPNGNSYEQYF. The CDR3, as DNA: TGTGCCAGCTCACCCCCCAACGGTAACTCCTACGAGCAGTACTTC.

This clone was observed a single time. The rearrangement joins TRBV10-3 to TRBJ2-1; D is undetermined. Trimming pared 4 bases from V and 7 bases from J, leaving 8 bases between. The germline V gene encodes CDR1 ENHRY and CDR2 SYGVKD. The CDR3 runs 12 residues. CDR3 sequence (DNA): TGTGCCATCAGTGGGGTGGTAAATGAGCAGTTCTTC. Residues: CAISGVVNEQFF.

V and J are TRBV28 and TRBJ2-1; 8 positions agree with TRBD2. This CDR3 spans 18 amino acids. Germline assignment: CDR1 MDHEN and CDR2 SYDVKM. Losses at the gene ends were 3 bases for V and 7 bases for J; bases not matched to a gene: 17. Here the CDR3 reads CASSFRGLLAGSQNEQFF. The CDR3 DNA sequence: TGTGCCAGCAGTTTTAGGGGGTTGTTAGCGGGGTCCCAAAATGAGCAGTTCTTC.

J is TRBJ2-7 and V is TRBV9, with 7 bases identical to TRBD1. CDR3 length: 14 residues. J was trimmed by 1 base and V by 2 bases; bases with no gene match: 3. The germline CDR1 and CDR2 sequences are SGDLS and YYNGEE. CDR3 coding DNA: TGTGCCAGCAGCGTCCGGGACAGTTCCTACGAGCAGTACTTC. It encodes CASSVRDSSYEQYF.

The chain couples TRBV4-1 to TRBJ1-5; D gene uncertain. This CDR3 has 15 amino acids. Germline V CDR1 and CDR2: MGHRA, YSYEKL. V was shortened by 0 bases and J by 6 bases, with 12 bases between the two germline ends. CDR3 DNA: TGCGCCAGCAGCCAAGAGGCGGGCTCGAGTCAGCCCCAGCATTTT. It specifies CASSQEAGSSQPQHF.

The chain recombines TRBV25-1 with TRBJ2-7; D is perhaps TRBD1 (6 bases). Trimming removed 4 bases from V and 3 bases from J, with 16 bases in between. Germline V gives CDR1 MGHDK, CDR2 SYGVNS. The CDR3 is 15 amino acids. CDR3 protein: CASSGMRTEIYEQYF. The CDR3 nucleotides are TGTGCCAGCAGTGGGATGAGGACAGAGATCTACGAGCAGTACTTC.

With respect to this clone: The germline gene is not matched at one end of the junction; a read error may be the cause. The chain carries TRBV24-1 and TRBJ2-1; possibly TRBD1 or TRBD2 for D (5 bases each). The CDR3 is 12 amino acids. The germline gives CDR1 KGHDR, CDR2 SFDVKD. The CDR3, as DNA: TGTGCCACCAGTCCCCAGGGCGGCCTGAGGGTCTTC. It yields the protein CATSPQGGLRVF.

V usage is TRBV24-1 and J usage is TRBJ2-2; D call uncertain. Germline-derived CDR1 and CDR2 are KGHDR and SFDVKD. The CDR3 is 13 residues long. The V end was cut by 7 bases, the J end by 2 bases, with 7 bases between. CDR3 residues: CATRDRNTGELFF. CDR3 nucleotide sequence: TGTGCCACCAGGGACCGCAACACCGGGGAGCTGTTTTTT.

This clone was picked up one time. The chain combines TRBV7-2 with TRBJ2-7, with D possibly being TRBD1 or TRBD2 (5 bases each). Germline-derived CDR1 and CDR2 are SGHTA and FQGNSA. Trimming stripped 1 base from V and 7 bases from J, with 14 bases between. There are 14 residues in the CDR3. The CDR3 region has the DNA TGTGCCAGCAGCTTAGAACGGGACCCTACGGAGCAGTACTTC. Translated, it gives CASSLERDPTEQYF.

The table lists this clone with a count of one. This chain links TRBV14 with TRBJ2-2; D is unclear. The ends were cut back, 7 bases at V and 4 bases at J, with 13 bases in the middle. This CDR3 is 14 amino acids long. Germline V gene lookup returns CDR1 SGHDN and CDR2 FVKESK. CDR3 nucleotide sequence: TGTGCCAGCATGCCCCCGAAGGGCACCGGGGAGCTGTTTTTT. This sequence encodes CASMPPKGTGELFF.

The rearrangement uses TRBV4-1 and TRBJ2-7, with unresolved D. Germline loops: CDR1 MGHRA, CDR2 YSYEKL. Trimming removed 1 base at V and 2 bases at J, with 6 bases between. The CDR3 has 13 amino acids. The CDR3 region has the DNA TGCGCCAGCAGCCAAGTGTGGACCTACGAGCAGTACTTC. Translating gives CASSQVWTYEQYF.

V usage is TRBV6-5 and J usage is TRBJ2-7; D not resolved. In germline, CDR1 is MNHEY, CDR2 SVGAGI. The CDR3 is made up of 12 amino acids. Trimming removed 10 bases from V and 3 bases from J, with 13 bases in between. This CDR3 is CATNNYLYEQYF. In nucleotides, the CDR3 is TGTGCCACCAACAATTACCTCTACGAGCAGTACTTC.

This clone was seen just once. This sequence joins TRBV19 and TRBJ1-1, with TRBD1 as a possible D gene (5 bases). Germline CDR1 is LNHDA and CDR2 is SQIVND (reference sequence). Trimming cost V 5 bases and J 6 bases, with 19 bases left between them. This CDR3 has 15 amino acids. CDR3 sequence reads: CASSPGYGAKAEAFF. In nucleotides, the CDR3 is TGTGCCAGTAGTCCGGGGTACGGGGCGAAGGCTGAAGCTTTCTTT.

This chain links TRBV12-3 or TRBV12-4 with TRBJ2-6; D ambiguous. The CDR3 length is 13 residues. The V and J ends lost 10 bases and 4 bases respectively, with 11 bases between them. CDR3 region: CANSISGANVLTF. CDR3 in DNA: TGTGCCAACAGCATATCCGGGGCCAACGTCCTGACTTTC.